Below are 17 T cell receptor beta chains sequenced from a single sample in a study of control samples from healthy donors and cancer patients. The data were produced by immunoSEQ multiplex PCR, yet TCRdb's version contains in-frame clones alone and is incomplete. The data contain some 39,000 clones, about four fifths of them seen just once; the ten biggest clones take up about 22%. The sequencing input was PBMCs. These receptors originate from a woman in her sixties with lung cancer.

The chain combines TRBV10-3 with TRBJ2-2, with 7 bases aligning to TRBD1. Germline CDR1 reads ENHRY; CDR2 reads SYGVKD. Trimming at V came to 6 bases and at J to 6 bases, leaving 10 bases not matched to a gene. The CDR3 spans 15 residues. The CDR3 reads CAISPRQGVAGELFF. CDR3 bases: TGTGCCATCAGCCCCCGACAGGGTGTGGCCGGGGAGCTGTTTTTT.

The V and J genes are TRBV5-1 and TRBJ2-3; 9 nucleotides align to TRBD2. The junction had 3 bases not matched to a gene; V was cut back by 2 bases and J by 5 bases. Germline loops: CDR1 SGHRS, CDR2 YFSETQ. The CDR3 runs to 14 residues. CDR3 residues: CASSLSAGGDTQYF. The CDR3 region has the DNA TGCGCCAGCAGCTTATCAGCGGGAGGAGATACGCAGTATTTT.

The chain has TRBV7-9 and TRBJ1-1; D unclear. Germline CDR1 reads SEHNR; CDR2 reads FQNEAQ (reference sequence). The CDR3 has 12 residues. The germline V and J ends were trimmed by 5 bases and 3 bases, with 7 bases remaining between them. The CDR3: CASSPAYTEAFF. The CDR3 bases are TGTGCCAGCAGCCCTGCCTACACTGAAGCTTTCTTT.

This chain uses TRBV6-5 with TRBJ2-2; D call uncertain. V lost 6 bases and J lost 0, with 11 bases in between. In germline, CDR1 is MNHEY, CDR2 SVGAGI. The CDR3 spans 15 residues. The CDR3 sequence: CASRWAAANTGELFF. Written as DNA, the CDR3 is TGTGCCAGCAGGTGGGCAGCCGCGAACACCGGGGAGCTGTTTTTT.

In its sample, this clone ranks as medium-sized. The J gene is TRBJ1-4, the V gene TRBV19; D gene uncertain. This CDR3 has 15 amino acids. With 5 bases removed from V and 0 bases from J, the gap between germline ends came to 10 bases. Germline assignment: CDR1 LNHDA and CDR2 SQIVND (reference sequence). The CDR3 sequence is CASSYQPATNEKLFF. CDR3 in DNA: TGTGCCAGTAGTTACCAGCCTGCAACTAATGAAAAACTGTTTTTT.

The chain employs TRBV6-5 and TRBJ1-2, with D possibly TRBD1 on 5 matching bases. CDR1 MNHEY and CDR2 SVGAGI come from the germline V gene. V lost 0 bases to trimming and J lost 0 bases, with 8 bases between them. The length of the CDR3 is 15 residues. In nucleotides, the CDR3 is TGTGCCAGCAGTTACTCGAGAGGGGCTAACTATGGCTACACCTTC. As protein: CASSYSRGANYGYTF.

The sample holds one count of this clone. V gene TRBV7-9 combines with J gene TRBJ1-6, with D unclear. The length of the CDR3 is 15 residues. V gave up 6 bases and J gave up 10 bases, with 19 bases separating them. Germline V lookup: CDR1 SEHNR, CDR2 FQNEAQ (reference sequence). In DNA form, the CDR3 reads TGTGCCAGCAGTGAACCGGGAACCACCGCCTCACCCCTCCACTTT. Translating it yields CASSEPGTTASPLHF.

The chain links TRBV15 to TRBJ1-5; TRBD1 matches at 9 bases. This CDR3 region has 21 residues. Germline CDR1 reads LNHNV; CDR2 reads YYDKDF (reference sequence). The ends lost 0 bases at V and 0 bases at J; junction bases unmatched: 15. The CDR3 DNA reads as TGTGCCACCAGCAGAGACGTTATACAAACAGGGGGCCTGGGTAGCAATCAGCCCCAGCATTTT. This codes for CATSRDVIQTGGLGSNQPQHF.

The rearrangement joins TRBV18 to TRBJ1-1; unclear D gene. V was shortened by 6 bases and J by 1 base, with 15 bases between the two germline ends. Per germline, CDR1 KGHSH and CDR2 LQKENI. The CDR3 has 15 amino acids. Written as DNA, the CDR3 is TGTGCCAGCTCCCCGATAAATATGGGGAACACTGAAGCTTTCTTT. This sequence encodes CASSPINMGNTEAFF. The whole variable domain, filled in from reference TRBV18 and TRBJ1-1, reads NAGVMQNPRHLVRRRGQEARLRCSPMKGHSHVYWYRQLPEEGLKFMVYLQKENIIDESGMPKERFSAEFPKEGPSILRIQQVVRGDSAAYFCASSPINMGNTEAFFGQGTRLTVV.

The V call is TRBV30, the J call TRBJ1-1; possible D gene TRBD1, 5 bases. Germline V lookup: CDR1 GTSNPN, CDR2 SVGIG (reference sequence). The ends were cut back, 7 bases at V and 4 bases at J, with 13 bases in the middle. The CDR3 contains 12 residues. CDR3 coding DNA: TGTGCCTTAGGGCTTGGGGGCACTGAAGCTTTCTTT. It yields the protein CALGLGGTEAFF.

The J gene is TRBJ1-5, the V gene TRBV5-1; maybe TRBD1 (6 bases). CDR1 is SGHRS, CDR2 YFSETQ, per germline. The CDR3 is made up of 14 amino acids. Between the trimmed V and J ends, which lost 1 base and 6 bases, there was a span of 11 bases. The CDR3 DNA sequence: TGCGCCAGCAGCTTGACCGGGGGCCCTCAGCCCCAGCATTTT. It yields the protein CASSLTGGPQPQHF.

The V call is TRBV15, the J call TRBJ2-5, with 8 bases identical to TRBD1. The V gene's germline CDR1 is LNHNV and CDR2 YYDKDF (reference sequence). The length of the CDR3 is 15 residues. With 1 base clipped from V and 5 bases from J, the junction kept 6 bases outside the gene matches. The CDR3 region is CATSRVGTGVETQYF. As DNA, the CDR3 is TGTGCCACCAGCAGAGTTGGGACAGGAGTGGAGACCCAGTACTTC.

CDR3 protein: CASSGGLHTDTQYF. DNA for the CDR3: TGTGCCAGCTCAGGGGGCCTACACACAGATACGCAGTATTTT. The rearrangement links TRBV2 to TRBJ2-3; 8 bases line up with TRBD1. The CDR3 sequence is 14 residues long. V dropped 8 bases and J dropped 2; count of bases not matched to a gene: 6. Germline-derived CDR1 and CDR2 are SNHLY and FYNNEI.

The rearrangement joins TRBV2 to TRBJ1-2; no clear D gene. The CDR3 has 12 residues. The germline V gene has CDR1 SNHLY and CDR2 FYNNEI. Trimming pared 8 bases from V and 6 bases from J, leaving 13 bases between. The CDR3 nucleotides are TGTGCCAGCGGGCCAAGAGCTCATGGCTACACCTTC. It translates to CASGPRAHGYTF.

The chain is built from TRBV9 and TRBJ1-3; weak D call: TRBD1 (6 bases). The V gene's germline CDR1 is SGDLS and CDR2 YYNGEE. This CDR3 is 17 amino acids long. The germline V and J ends were trimmed by 4 bases and 0 bases, with 17 bases remaining between them. The CDR3 loop is CASSSQGQRVSGNTIYF. The CDR3 DNA is TGTGCCAGCAGCTCCCAAGGACAGCGAGTCTCTGGAAACACCATATATTTT.

This chain uses TRBV5-4 with TRBJ1-1; D is undetermined. V was cut by 3 bases and J by 1 base, with 16 bases left in between. The V gene's germline CDR1 is SGHNT and CDR2 YYREEE (reference sequence). CDR3 length: 16 amino acids. The CDR3 sequence: CASSSDTPRPNTEAFF. In DNA, the CDR3 is TGTGCCAGCAGCTCTGACACCCCTCGACCGAACACTGAAGCTTTCTTT.

V gene TRBV7-9 combines with J gene TRBJ2-1; 10 nucleotides match TRBD2. The CDR3 runs to 15 residues. Per the germline V gene, CDR1 is SEHNR and CDR2 is FQNEAQ (reference sequence). Trimming at V came to 6 bases and at J to 3 bases, leaving 5 bases not matched to a gene. This chain's CDR3 is CASRKTSGYYNEQFF. The DNA for the CDR3 is TGTGCCAGCAGGAAGACTAGCGGGTACTACAATGAGCAGTTCTTC.